This T cell receptor (beta chain) was profiled in a study of response to subunit inactivated influenza vaccine. The CDR3 length is 15 residues. V lost 4 bases and J lost 6; bases outside the gene matches: 7. The study's findings and limits: The authors suggested that few new T cells are recruited per seasonal influenza vaccination.

TCRdb processed the RT-PCR reads anew with MiXCR; each CDR3 protein has one entry. The table shows roughly 520,000 distinct CDR3 sequences, with 25% occurring only once. This clonotype appeared a few times. Its matching antigen is unknown. Sequenced material: CD4+ T cells sorted from PBMCs, taken 5 days after vaccination. This rearrangement joins TRBV12-3 or TRBV12-4 to TRBJ2-1; 9 nucleotides match TRBD1. This clonotype was sampled from a man aged 50 to 59 who received an inactivated influenza vaccine. Here the CDR3 reads CASSYRDRVLNEQFF. In nucleotides, the CDR3 is TGTGCCAGCAGTTACCGGGACAGGGTTCTCAATGAGCAGTTCTTC.